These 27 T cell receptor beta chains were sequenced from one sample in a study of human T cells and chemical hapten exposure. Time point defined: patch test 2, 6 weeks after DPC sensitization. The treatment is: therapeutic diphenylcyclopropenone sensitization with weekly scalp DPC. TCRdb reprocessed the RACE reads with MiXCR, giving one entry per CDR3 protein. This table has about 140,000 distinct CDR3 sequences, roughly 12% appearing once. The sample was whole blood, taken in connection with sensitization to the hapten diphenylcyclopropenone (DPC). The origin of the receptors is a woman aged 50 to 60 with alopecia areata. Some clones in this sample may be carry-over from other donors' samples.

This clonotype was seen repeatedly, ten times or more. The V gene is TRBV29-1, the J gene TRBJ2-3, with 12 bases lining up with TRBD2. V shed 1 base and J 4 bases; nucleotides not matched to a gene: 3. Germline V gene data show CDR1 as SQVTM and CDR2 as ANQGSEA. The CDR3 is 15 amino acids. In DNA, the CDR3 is TGCAGCGTTGAAGGACTAGCGGGAGCGTCAGATACGCAGTATTTT. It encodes CSVEGLAGASDTQYF.

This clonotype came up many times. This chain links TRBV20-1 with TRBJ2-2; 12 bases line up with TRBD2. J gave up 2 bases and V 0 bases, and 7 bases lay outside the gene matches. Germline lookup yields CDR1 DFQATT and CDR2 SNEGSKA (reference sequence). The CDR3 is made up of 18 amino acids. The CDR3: CSARDLTSGRKNTGELFF. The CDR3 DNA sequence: TGCAGTGCTAGAGACTTGACTAGCGGGAGAAAAAACACCGGGGAGCTGTTTTTT.

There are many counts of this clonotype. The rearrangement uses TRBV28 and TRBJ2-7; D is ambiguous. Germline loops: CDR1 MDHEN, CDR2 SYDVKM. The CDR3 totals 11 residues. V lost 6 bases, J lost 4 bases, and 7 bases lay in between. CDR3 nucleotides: TGTGCCAGCAGCTCCGAGTACGAGCAGTACTTC. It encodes CASSSEYEQYF.

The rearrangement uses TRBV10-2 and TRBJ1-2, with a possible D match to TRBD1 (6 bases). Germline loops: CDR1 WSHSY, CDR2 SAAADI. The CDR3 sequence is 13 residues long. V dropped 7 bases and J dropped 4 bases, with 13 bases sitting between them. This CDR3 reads CASINGQSYGYTF. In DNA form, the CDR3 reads TGCGCCAGCATTAATGGACAGTCCTATGGCTACACCTTC.

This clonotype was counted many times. Written as DNA, the CDR3 is TGTGCCATCCAGCGGGAGGGCCGACGAGAGACCCAGTACTTC. It is translated as CAIQREGRRETQYF. The V gene is TRBV10-3, the J gene TRBJ2-5; TRBD2 matches at 10 bases. V shed 8 bases and J 4 bases; nucleotides not matched to a gene: 7. In germline, CDR1 is ENHRY, CDR2 SYGVKD. This CDR3 is built from 14 residues.

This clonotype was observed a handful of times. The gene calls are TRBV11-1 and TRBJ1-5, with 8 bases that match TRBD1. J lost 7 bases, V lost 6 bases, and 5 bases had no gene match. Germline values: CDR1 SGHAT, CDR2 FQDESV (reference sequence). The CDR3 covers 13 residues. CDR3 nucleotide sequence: TGTGCCAGCAGTTCGGACAGGGAACAGCCCCAGCATTTT. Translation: CASSSDREQPQHF.

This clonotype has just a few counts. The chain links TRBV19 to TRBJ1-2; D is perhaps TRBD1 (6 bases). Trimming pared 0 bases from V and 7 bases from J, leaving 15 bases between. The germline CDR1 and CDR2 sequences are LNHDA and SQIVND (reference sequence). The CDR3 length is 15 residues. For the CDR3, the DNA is TGTGCCAGTAGTATAGATCCGCGGGGGGCGCTTGGCTACACCTTC. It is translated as CASSIDPRGALGYTF.

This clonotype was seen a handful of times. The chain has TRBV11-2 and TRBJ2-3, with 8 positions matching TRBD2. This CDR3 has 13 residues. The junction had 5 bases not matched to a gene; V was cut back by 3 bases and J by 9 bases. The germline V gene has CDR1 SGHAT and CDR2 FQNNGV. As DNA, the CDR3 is TGTGCCAGCAGCTTCCCGGGACTAGGAACGCAGTATTTT. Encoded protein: CASSFPGLGTQYF.

The CDR3 loop is CASSVGRKEYNEQFF. The CDR3 coding sequence is TGTGCCAGCAGTGTCGGGAGGAAGGAATACAATGAGCAGTTCTTC. This chain links TRBV12-3 or TRBV12-4 with TRBJ2-1; 7 positions match TRBD2. The CDR3 totals 15 residues. V dropped 5 bases and J dropped 4; count of bases not matched to a gene: 8.

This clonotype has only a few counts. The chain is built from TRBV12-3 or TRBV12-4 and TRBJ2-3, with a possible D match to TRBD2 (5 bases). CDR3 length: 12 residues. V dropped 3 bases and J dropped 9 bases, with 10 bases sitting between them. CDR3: CASSFNRRTQYF. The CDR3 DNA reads TGTGCCAGCAGTTTTAATCGGAGGACGCAGTATTTT.

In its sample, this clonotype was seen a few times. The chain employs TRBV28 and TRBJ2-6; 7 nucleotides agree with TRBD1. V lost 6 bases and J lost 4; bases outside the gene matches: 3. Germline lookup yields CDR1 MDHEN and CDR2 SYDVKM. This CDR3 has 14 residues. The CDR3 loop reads CASRTGAGANVLTF. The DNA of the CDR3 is TGTGCCAGCAGAACAGGGGCCGGGGCCAACGTCCTGACTTTC.

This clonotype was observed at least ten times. CDR3 coding DNA: TGTGCCAGCAGCTCGATAGCGGGAGTTCTGGATGAGCAGTTCTTC. The encoded protein is CASSSIAGVLDEQFF. The chain employs TRBV21-1 and TRBJ2-1; TRBD2, the table's D call, was not compared with the DNA. TRBV21-1 is marked as a pseudogene. This CDR3 spans 15 amino acids.

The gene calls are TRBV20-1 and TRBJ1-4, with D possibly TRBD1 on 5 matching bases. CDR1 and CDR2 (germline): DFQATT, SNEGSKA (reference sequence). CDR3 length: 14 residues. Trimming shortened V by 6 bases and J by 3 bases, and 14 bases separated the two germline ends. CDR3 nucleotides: TGCAGTGCGGGGACCGGGGCGTCTAATGAAAAACTGTTTTTT. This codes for CSAGTGASNEKLFF.

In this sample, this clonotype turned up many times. The CDR3 bases are TGTGCCAGCAGTTTGGAGAGGGTTTACAATGAGCAGTTCTTC. This gives the protein CASSLERVYNEQFF. The V gene is TRBV28, the J gene TRBJ2-1; a possible D gene is TRBD2 (5 bases). CDR1 is MDHEN, CDR2 SYDVKM, per germline. Deletions cut 3 bases from V and 4 bases from J, with 10 bases between. The CDR3 contains 14 residues.

The CDR3 is CASSGGLGRNEQFF. CDR3 DNA: TGTGCCAGCAGTGGCGGGCTCGGCAGGAATGAGCAGTTCTTC. The chain uses TRBV12-3 or TRBV12-4 and TRBJ2-1; weak D call: TRBD2 (5 bases). The CDR3 runs to 14 residues. The V end was cut by 5 bases, the J end by 7 bases, with 15 bases between.

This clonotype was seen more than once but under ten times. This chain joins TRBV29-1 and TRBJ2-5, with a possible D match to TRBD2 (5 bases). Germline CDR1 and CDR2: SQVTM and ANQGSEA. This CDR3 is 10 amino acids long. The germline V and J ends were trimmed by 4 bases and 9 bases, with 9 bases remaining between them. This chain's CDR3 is CSVAGLAQYF. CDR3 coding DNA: TGCAGCGTTGCGGGATTGGCCCAGTACTTC.

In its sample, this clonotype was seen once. CDR3 DNA sequence: TGTGCCAGCAGCAAAGAGTGGGCTGAGCAGTTCTTC. It translates to CASSKEWAEQFF. This sequence joins TRBV28 and TRBJ2-1; unclear D gene. Deletions cut 6 bases from V and 9 bases from J, with 12 bases between. Germline CDR1 and CDR2: MDHEN and SYDVKM. The CDR3 is 12 amino acids. Drawing the rest from reference TRBV28 and TRBJ2-1, the complete variable domain is DVKVTQSSRYLVKRTGEKVFLECVQDMDHENMFWYRQDPGLGLRLIYFSYDVKMKEKGDIPEGYSVSREKKERFSLILESASTNQTSMYLCASSKEWAEQFFGPGTRLTVL.

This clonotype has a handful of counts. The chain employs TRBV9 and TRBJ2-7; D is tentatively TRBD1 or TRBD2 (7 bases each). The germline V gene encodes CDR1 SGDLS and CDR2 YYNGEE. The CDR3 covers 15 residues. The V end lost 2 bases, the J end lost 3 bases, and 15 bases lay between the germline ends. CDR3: CASSVGGTAFYEQYF. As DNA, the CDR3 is TGTGCCAGCAGCGTGGGGGGGACAGCCTTCTACGAGCAGTACTTC.

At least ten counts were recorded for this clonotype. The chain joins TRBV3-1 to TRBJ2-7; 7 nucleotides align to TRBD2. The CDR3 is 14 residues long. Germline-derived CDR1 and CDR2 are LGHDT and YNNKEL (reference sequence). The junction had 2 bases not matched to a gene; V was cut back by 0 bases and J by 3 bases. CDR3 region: CASSQDSGGYEQYF. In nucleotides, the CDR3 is TGTGCCAGCAGCCAAGACTCGGGAGGCTACGAGCAGTACTTC.

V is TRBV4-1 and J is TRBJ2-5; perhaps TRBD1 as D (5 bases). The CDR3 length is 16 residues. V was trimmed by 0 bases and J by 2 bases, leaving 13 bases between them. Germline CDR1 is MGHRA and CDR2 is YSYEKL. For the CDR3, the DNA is TGCGCCAGCAGCCAAGATTGGCAGGGCCGACAAGAGACCCAGTACTTC. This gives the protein CASSQDWQGRQETQYF.

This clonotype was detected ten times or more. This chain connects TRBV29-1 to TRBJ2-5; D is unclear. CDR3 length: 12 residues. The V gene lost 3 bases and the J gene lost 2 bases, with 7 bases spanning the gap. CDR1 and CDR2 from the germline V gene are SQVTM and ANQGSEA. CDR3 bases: TGCAGCGTTGAGTACACACAAGAGACCCAGTACTTC. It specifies CSVEYTQETQYF.

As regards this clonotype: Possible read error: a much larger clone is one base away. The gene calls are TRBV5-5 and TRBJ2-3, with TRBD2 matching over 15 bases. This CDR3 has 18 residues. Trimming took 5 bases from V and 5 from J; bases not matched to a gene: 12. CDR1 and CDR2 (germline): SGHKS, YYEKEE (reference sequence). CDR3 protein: CASRPPGTSGRNIDTQYF. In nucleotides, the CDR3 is TGTGCCAGCAGACCCCCTGGGACTAGCGGGAGGAACATAGATACGCAGTATTTT.

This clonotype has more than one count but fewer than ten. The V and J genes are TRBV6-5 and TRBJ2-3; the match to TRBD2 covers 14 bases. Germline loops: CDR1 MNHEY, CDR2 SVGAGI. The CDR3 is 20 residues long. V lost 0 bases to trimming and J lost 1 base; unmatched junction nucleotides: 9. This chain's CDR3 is CASSYSYRLAGGPRTDTQYF. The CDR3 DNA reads TGTGCCAGCAGTTACTCTTATCGACTAGCGGGAGGGCCTCGCACAGATACGCAGTATTTT.

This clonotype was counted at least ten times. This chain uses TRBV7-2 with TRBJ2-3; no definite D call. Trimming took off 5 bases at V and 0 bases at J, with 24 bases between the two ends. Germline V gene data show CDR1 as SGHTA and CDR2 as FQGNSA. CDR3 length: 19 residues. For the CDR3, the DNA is TGTGCCAGCAGCCCCGACACGTCCTTCTGGCTTCGTAGCACAGATACGCAGTATTTT. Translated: CASSPDTSFWLRSTDTQYF.

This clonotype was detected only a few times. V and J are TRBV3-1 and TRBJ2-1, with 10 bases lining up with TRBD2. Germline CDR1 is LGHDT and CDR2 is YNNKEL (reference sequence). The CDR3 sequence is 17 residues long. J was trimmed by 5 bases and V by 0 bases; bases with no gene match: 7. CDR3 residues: CASSQDPSGSLNNEQFF. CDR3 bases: TGTGCCAGCAGCCAAGATCCTAGCGGGAGCCTGAACAATGAGCAGTTCTTC.

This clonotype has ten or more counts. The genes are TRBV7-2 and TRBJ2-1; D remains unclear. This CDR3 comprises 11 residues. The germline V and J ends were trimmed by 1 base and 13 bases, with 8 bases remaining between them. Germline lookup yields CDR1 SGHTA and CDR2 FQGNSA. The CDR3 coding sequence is TGTGCCAGCAGCTTAGGGCTCGTTCAGTTCTTC. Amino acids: CASSLGLVQFF.

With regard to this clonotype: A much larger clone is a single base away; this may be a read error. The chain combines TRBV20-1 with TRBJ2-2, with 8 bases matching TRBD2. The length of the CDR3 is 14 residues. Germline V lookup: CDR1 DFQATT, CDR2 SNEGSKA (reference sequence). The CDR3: CSAGTRQGSGGLFF. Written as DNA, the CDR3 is TGCAGTGCTGGGACTCGTCAGGGGAGCGGGGGGCTGTTTTTT.